Listed below are T cell receptor beta chains from one sample, sequenced in a study of T cell responses to AZD1222 COVID-19 vaccine. Libraries were prepared by immunoSEQ multiplex PCR; TCRdb keeps only in-frame clonotypes and omits some of them. The table has over 130,000 clones, around nine tenths seen once. Sequenced here: peripheral blood, sampled 28 days after the second AZD1222 dose. The receptors here all came from an adult who received the AZD1222 COVID-19 vaccine. Both conserved end residues are part of each CDR3. The D gene is left open where the match is weak. Size values are once, few and many counts, or a class for expanded clones, and some rows have none.

V gene	clone size	J gene	D gene	CDR3 DNA	CDR3 protein
TRBV11-2	-	TRBJ2-3	TRBD2	TGTGCCAGCAGCCCGCGGGAGCCTATGCAGTATTTT	CASSPREPMQYF
TRBV27	-	TRBJ2-1	TRBD1	TGTGCCAGCAGTCCCAGGGGGCTGGGTGAGCAGTTCTTC	CASSPRGLGEQFF
TRBV7-3	-	TRBJ2-5	-	TGTGCCAGCAGCTACGGTCCTAACTCGTCGAGGGAGACCCAGTACTTC	CASSYGPNSSRETQYF
TRBV3-1/TRBV3-2	-	TRBJ2-7	-	TGTGCCAGCAGCTTAAGGGGGGATCCCCCCTACGAGCAGTACTTC	CASSLRGDPPYEQYF
TRBV5-4	many	TRBJ1-1	-	TGTGCCAGCAGCTTGGCCTCCACGGCACGGGAAGCTTTCTTT	CASSLASTAREAFF
TRBV5-8	-	TRBJ1-5	TRBD1	TGTGCCAGCAGCTTGGACAGGGGGCTGGGGATTGGGCATTTT	CASSLDRGLGIGHF
TRBV5-6	-	TRBJ1-5	-	TGTGCCAGCAGCTTGGGCAATCAGCCCCAGCATTTT	CASSLGNQPQHF
TRBV4-1	-	TRBJ2-7	TRBD1	TGCGCCAGCAGCCCTGACCCCGGGACAGGGTGGAACGAGCAGTACTTC	CASSPDPGTGWNEQYF
TRBV7-2	-	TRBJ2-3	-	TGTGCCAGCAGCTTCGGTGGTACGCAGTATTTT	CASSFGGTQYF
TRBV4-1	-	TRBJ2-5	TRBD2	TGCGCCAGCAGCCATCCTCCCAGTGGGAGGGCCCCCCCAGAGACCCAGTACTTC	CASSHPPSGRAPPETQYF
TRBV3-1/TRBV3-2	-	TRBJ2-7	TRBD2	TGTGCCAGCAGCCTGACATTCCTAGCGGGAGGTAGCCACGAGCAGTACTTC	CASSLTFLAGGSHEQYF
TRBV7-9	-	TRBJ2-3	-	TGTGCCAGCAGCTTTCCCGTTGCAGATACGCAGTATTTT	CASSFPVADTQYF
TRBV19	-	TRBJ2-1	-	TGTGCCAGTAGTATTAAGGGTGGGCATGAGCAGTTCTTC	CASSIKGGHEQFF
TRBV6-2/TRBV6-3	-	TRBJ1-2	TRBD1	TGTGCCAGCAGTTGGACAGGGGCGGACGGCTACACCTTC	CASSWTGADGYTF
TRBV29-1	-	TRBJ1-2	-	TGCAGCGTTTGGCAACAACCCCCTAACTATGGCTACACCTTC	CSVWQQPPNYGYTF
TRBV4-2	-	TRBJ1-6	-	TGTGCCAGCAGCCAAAGAGGAAATGCAGAATTGTATAATTCACCCCTCCACTTT	CASSQRGNAELYNSPLHF
TRBV12-3/TRBV12-4	-	TRBJ1-1	-	TGTGCCAGCAGTCTCCAGGGGAGTGAAGCTTTCTTT	CASSLQGSEAFF
TRBV6-4	few	TRBJ2-3	-	TGTGCCAGCAGTGTTCGCGGCGGCACAGATACGCAGTATTTT	CASSVRGGTDTQYF
TRBV13	-	TRBJ2-3	-	TGTGCCAGCAGCTTGCTAGACGGCACAGATACGCAGTATTTT	CASSLLDGTDTQYF
TRBV18	once	TRBJ2-5	TRBD2	TGTGCCAGCTCGGGAGGGACCCAAGAGACCCAGTACTTC	CASSGGTQETQYF
TRBV28	-	TRBJ2-1	-	TGTGCCAGCACCCGGGGCAGGTATTACGACAATGAGCAGTTCTTC	CASTRGRYYDNEQFF
TRBV5-1	few	TRBJ1-2	-	TGCGCCAGCAGCTTGGTTTCCCAGGGAGCCCGAGCAGGTGCCTATGGCTACACCTTC	CASSLVSQGARAGAYGYTF
TRBV19	-	TRBJ2-1	-	TGTGCCAGTTCCGGCGGGTTCTCCTACAATGAGCAGTTCTTC	CASSGGFSYNEQFF
TRBV4-2	-	TRBJ2-1	TRBD2	TGTGCCAGCAGCCAAGAACCCCGGGGGGCCTACAATGAGCAGTTCTTC	CASSQEPRGAYNEQFF
TRBV7-2	-	TRBJ1-1	TRBD1	TGTGCCAGCAGCTTCTGGACAGGGGAGAACACTGAAGCTTTCTTT	CASSFWTGENTEAFF
TRBV6-5	-	TRBJ1-4	-	TGTGCCAGCAGAAGGACACAAACTAATGAAAAACTGTTTTTT	CASRRTQTNEKLFF
TRBV6-5	-	TRBJ2-7	-	TGTGCCAGCAGCACCCAAGAGGGATTCAACTACGAGCAGTACTTC	CASSTQEGFNYEQYF
TRBV7-3	-	TRBJ2-1	-	TGTGCCAGCACCTCCAGCGGCTACAATGAGCAGTTCTTC	CASTSSGYNEQFF
TRBV10-3	-	TRBJ2-3	TRBD2	TGTGCCATCAGAGGACTAGCGGGGGCTAGCACAGATACGCAGTATTTT	CAIRGLAGASTDTQYF
TRBV7-8	-	TRBJ2-3	TRBD2	TGTGCCAGCAGCTTAGGGACTAGCCCAGATACGCAGTATTTT	CASSLGTSPDTQYF
TRBV14	-	TRBJ2-1	-	TGTGCCAGCAGCCAAGAAAGAGCGGACATCGCAGCGCAGTTCTTC	CASSQERADIAAQFF
TRBV4-3	once	TRBJ1-6	-	TGCGCCAGCAGCCAAGTCGGCAGGGTTGATTCACCCCTCCACTTT	CASSQVGRVDSPLHF
TRBV29-1	-	TRBJ1-1	-	TGCAGCGTTTCTCTGGGGGCCACAGGTAGGGCTTTCTTT	CSVSLGATGRAFF
TRBV14	-	TRBJ1-3	-	TGTGCCAGCAGCCAAGGGGTCAGAAACACCATATATTTT	CASSQGVRNTIYF
TRBV7-2	-	TRBJ2-3	TRBD2	TGTGCCAGCAGCTTAAGGCGGGAGTGGGGTACCCTCGCAGATACGCAGTATTTT	CASSLRREWGTLADTQYF
TRBV4-2	-	TRBJ2-1	TRBD1	TGTGCCAGCAGCCCACCAAGGGGACAGAACTACAATGAGCAGTTCTTC	CASSPPRGQNYNEQFF
TRBV3-1/TRBV3-2	-	TRBJ1-2	-	TGTGCCAGCAGCCAAGTCCGGGACGGACTTAACTATGGCTACACCTTC	CASSQVRDGLNYGYTF
TRBV9	-	TRBJ1-3	-	TGTGCCAGCAGCGTATCAGGGACGACTGGAAACACCATATATTTT	CASSVSGTTGNTIYF
TRBV6-5	-	TRBJ2-2	TRBD2	TGTGCCACCGGGGCTAGCGGGATCCGGGAGCTGTTTTTT	CATGASGIRELFF
TRBV6-5	-	TRBJ1-3	-	TGTGCCAGCAGTTACCGGGGCAGGGGAGCTGGAAACACCATATATTTT	CASSYRGRGAGNTIYF
TRBV19	-	TRBJ2-1	-	TGTGCCAGTAGTGAAGTACTAGCTATAGCCTACAATGAGCAGTTCTTC	CASSEVLAIAYNEQFF
TRBV5-4	-	TRBJ2-7	TRBD1	TGTGCCAGCAGCTTAATCGTGGGGACAGGGGGCTACGAGCAGTACTTC	CASSLIVGTGGYEQYF
TRBV7-9	-	TRBJ1-1	-	TGTGCCAGCAGCTTAGGGGGACTCAGGAACACTGAAGCTTTCTTT	CASSLGGLRNTEAFF
TRBV19	-	TRBJ2-7	TRBD2	TGTGCCAGTAGTATAGCGGCGGGGGGGAGGCGCGAGCAGTACTTC	CASSIAAGGRREQYF
TRBV2	-	TRBJ1-1	-	TGTGCCAGCAGTGAATTATTGGGGGGCACTGAAGCTTTCTTT	CASSELLGGTEAFF
TRBV2	-	TRBJ1-6	-	TGTGCCAGCAGCGAACAGGTCGATTCACCCCTCCACTTT	CASSEQVDSPLHF
TRBV5-1	-	TRBJ2-7	-	TGCGCCAGCAGCTTGAGCGTGCAGGGGCTCGGGGAGCAGTACTTC	CASSLSVQGLGEQYF
TRBV20-1	-	TRBJ2-7	-	TGCAGTGCTGGCTCCTACGAGCAGTACTTC	CSAGSYEQYF
TRBV11-2	-	TRBJ1-1	TRBD1	TGTGCCAGCAGCTCTTTTTCCGGGACAGGGCGAACTGAAGCTTTCTTT	CASSSFSGTGRTEAFF
TRBV19	-	TRBJ1-2	-	TGTGCCAGTAGTCTGGACTTCCCCGTTTATGGCTACACCTTC	CASSLDFPVYGYTF